The 10 T cell receptor beta chains presented below share a single source sample, sequenced in a study of T cell changes during pregnancy in multiple sclerosis. Clones were read by immunoSEQ multiplex PCR, and TCRdb kept only the in-frame ones, dropping some. The sample shows tens of thousands of clones, roughly 93% of them seen only once. This material consisted of peripheral blood, taken in the third trimester of pregnancy. These receptors all stem from a female donor with multiple sclerosis, enrolled in a pregnancy study.

The rearrangement links TRBV9 to TRBJ1-1, with D possibly TRBD1 on 5 matching bases. The CDR3 is made up of 16 amino acids. The V end was cut by 3 bases, the J end by 1 base, with 16 bases between. Germline CDR1 SGDLS, CDR2 YYNGEE. The CDR3 region has the DNA TGTGCCAGCAGCGCAGGGAGGGGAAGGAGGAACACTGAAGCTTTCTTT. It yields the protein CASSAGRGRRNTEAFF.

The V and J genes are TRBV25-1 and TRBJ2-5; tentatively, D is TRBD1 (5 bases). Germline-derived CDR1 and CDR2 are MGHDK and SYGVNS. Deletions cut 5 bases from V and 2 bases from J, with 12 bases between. This CDR3 is 14 amino acids long. The DNA of the CDR3 is TGTGCCAGCAGTCCCTCACAGGTACAAGAGACCCAGTACTTC. Its protein product is CASSPSQVQETQYF.

The chain has TRBV19 and TRBJ1-5; 10 nucleotides align to TRBD1. CDR3 length equals 14 residues. Trimming at V came to 6 bases and at J to 15 bases, leaving 14 bases not matched to a gene. Germline CDR1 is LNHDA and CDR2 is SQIVND (reference sequence). The CDR3 nucleotides read TGTGCCAGTAGCGGGACAGGGGCCGACGGCTCACCGCATTTT. Its protein is CASSGTGADGSPHF.

The chain recombines TRBV27 with TRBJ2-3; 10 bases fit TRBD1. This CDR3 comprises 15 residues. Germline CDR1 reads MNHEY; CDR2 reads SMNVEV (reference sequence). Trimming at V came to 6 bases and at J to 4 bases, leaving 7 bases not matched to a gene. The CDR3 coding sequence is TGTGCCAGCAGCCCGACAGGGGGCGGTCCAGATACGCAGTATTTT. Residues: CASSPTGGGPDTQYF.

This sequence joins TRBV2 and TRBJ2-1; TRBD2 is a possible D gene (6 bases). The CDR3 has 15 residues. The V end was cut by 4 bases, the J end by 9 bases, with 19 bases between. Germline CDR1 is SNHLY and CDR2 is FYNNEI. DNA of the CDR3: TGTGCCAGCAGTGGCGGACTCCAACGGGGGTCTGAGCAGTTCTTC. Translation gives CASSGGLQRGSEQFF.

Concerning this clone itself: Within the sample, other DNA sequences also encode this same CDR3. The J gene is TRBJ1-4, the V gene TRBV18, with 9 bases fitting TRBD1. The CDR3 is made up of 14 amino acids. Germline V gene data show CDR1 as KGHSH and CDR2 as LQKENI. V lost 3 bases and J lost 5; bases outside the gene matches: 1. CDR3 sequence reads: CASSPGQGNEKLFF. CDR3 DNA sequence: TGTGCCAGCTCACCGGGACAGGGAAATGAAAAACTGTTTTTT. The full variable domain, its missing parts supplied by reference TRBV18 and TRBJ1-4, is NAGVMQNPRHLVRRRGQEARLRCSPMKGHSHVYWYRQLPEEGLKFMVYLQKENIIDESGMPKERFSAEFPKEGPSILRIQQVVRGDSAAYFCASSPGQGNEKLFFGSGTQLSVL.

This chain uses TRBV7-6 with TRBJ2-1, with a tentative D call TRBD1 (6 bases). The CDR3 covers 16 residues. V was shortened by 1 base and J by 6 bases, with 16 bases between the two germline ends. Per germline, CDR1 SGHVS and CDR2 FNYEAQ. The CDR3 coding sequence is TGTGCCAGCAGCTTAGAGAGGGGCCCAGGGGTCAATGAGCAGTTCTTC. Translating it yields CASSLERGPGVNEQFF.

The CDR3 spells CASSQDTGLGPTEAFF. In DNA form, the CDR3 reads TGCGCCAGCAGCCAAGATACAGGGCTTGGACCCACTGAAGCTTTCTTT. The chain links TRBV4-1 to TRBJ1-1; perhaps TRBD1 as D (6 bases). This CDR3 spans 16 amino acids. CDR1 and CDR2 from the germline V gene are MGHRA and YSYEKL. V shed 0 bases and J shed 4 bases, with 15 bases lying between them.

The chain is built from TRBV5-1 and TRBJ1-5; TRBD1 agrees at 9 bases. The CDR3 spans 15 residues. The V gene end was trimmed by 0 bases and the J gene end by 4 bases; junction bases not matched to a gene: 2. From germline, CDR1 is SGHRS and CDR2 YFSETQ. CDR3 nucleotides: TGCGCCAGCAGCTTGGGGACAGGGGATAATCAGCCCCAGCATTTT. This translates into CASSLGTGDNQPQHF.

The rearrangement uses TRBV5-6 and TRBJ2-4; possibly TRBD1 for D (7 bases). V was shortened by 4 bases and J by 7 bases, with 18 bases between the two germline ends. Germline lookup yields CDR1 SGHDT and CDR2 YYEEEE. The CDR3 length is 15 residues. CDR3 DNA: TGTGCCAGCAGCCCGGGGGACCTGACAGGGAACATTCAGTACTTC. Protein product: CASSPGDLTGNIQYF.